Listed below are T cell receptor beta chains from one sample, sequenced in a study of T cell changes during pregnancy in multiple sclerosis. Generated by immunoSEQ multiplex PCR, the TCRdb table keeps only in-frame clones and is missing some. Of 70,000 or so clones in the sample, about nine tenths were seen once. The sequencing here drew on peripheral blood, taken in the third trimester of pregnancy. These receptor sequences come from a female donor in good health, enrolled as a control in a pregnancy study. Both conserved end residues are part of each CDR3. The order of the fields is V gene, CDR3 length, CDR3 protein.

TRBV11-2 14 CASSPGDRAYEQYF
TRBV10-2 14 CASSLPGSADTQYF
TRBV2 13 CASRDDRAEKLFF
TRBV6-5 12 CASLGQNYGYTF
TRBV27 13 CASSLSRGHEQYF
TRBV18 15 CASSPRLAVQETQYF
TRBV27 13 CASSSRQGKRAFF
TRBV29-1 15 CSVLKGVAELNEQYF
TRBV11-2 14 CASSSYSGGVEQYF
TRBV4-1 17 CASSQDRGSSVNYGYTF
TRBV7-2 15 CASSFGTDSGNTIYF
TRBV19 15 CASSIAKLAKNIQYF
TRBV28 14 CASSFYAGGYGYTF
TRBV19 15 CASTSVLLGNQPQHF
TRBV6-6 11 CAITGGPEAFF
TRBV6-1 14 CASSESNGAYEQYF
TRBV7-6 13 CASSWGQGETQYF
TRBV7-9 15 CASSRRQGSGNTIYF
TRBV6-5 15 CASRYLDRPNQPQHF
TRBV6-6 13 CASSYQGNYGYTF
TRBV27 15 CASSLTSGGYNEQFF
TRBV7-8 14 CASSTWETYNEQFF
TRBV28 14 CASSPPGQQGEQYF
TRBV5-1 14 CASSLGAPHTEAFF
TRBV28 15 CASSFPLKGATEAFF
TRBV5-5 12 CASSLTEVGAFF
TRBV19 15 CASRRGTGAPYGYTF
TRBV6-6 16 CASRGRQGAGNQPQHF
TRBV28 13 CASSPGVNYGYTF
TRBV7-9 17 CASSLAVTGDLDQPQHF
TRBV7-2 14 CASSSWTGGETQYF
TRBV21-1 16 CASSKGTEQGGDGYTF
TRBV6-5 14 CASSYGGEGDGYTF
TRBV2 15 CASSERSGGPYEQYF
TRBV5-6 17 CASSSGQAGSYNSPLHF
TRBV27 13 CASSLSGGGEQYF
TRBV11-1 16 CASSAPRQGGNTEAFF
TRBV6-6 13 CASSDRAAAEAFF
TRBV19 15 CASSIRQGTFYEQYF
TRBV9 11 CASSSQFEQFF
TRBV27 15 CASSFYRGSYNEQFF
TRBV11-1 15 CASSFDRGFTDTQYF
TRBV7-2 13 CASIGRNQETQYF
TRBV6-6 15 CASSMRQGTNEKLFF
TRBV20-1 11 CSARLVDEQFF
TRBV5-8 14 CASSLRDLGQPQHF
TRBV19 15 CASSTRGAGTGELFF
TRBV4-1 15 CASSRIRGNGYGYTF
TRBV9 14 CASSVVRVNTEAFF
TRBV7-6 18 CASSLVTSGGLSYNEQFF
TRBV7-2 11 CASSLVPGPTF
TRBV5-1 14 CASSLVDRSYEQYF
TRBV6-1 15 CASSAGDRDAGELFF